This T cell receptor beta chain was recovered during a study of blood T cell repertoires in COVID-19. Study background: Samples came from the United States, Italy and Spain, spanning acute and convalescent COVID-19.

Per the original methods: Amplified reference gene primers provided the basis for estimating nucleated cell counts. Profiling relied on immunoSEQ multiplex PCR, and the TCRdb table lists in-frame clones only, not all of them. That table gives V, J and clone size, and the DNA gave D and trimming. The sample carries about 200,000 clones, 86% recorded once. This CDR3 comprises 16 residues. The V segment lost 5 bases and the J segment 3 bases; nucleotides outside the gene matches: 13. The germline V gene has CDR1 SGHRS and CDR2 YFSETQ. Exposed participants came across a COVID-19 case within 2 weeks before study entry.

This clonotype originated in a woman aged 30 to 39 who had been exposed to COVID-19. The material sequenced was PBMCs or T cells enriched from blood (not recorded which). The chain joins TRBV5-1 to TRBJ2-7; 8 bases match TRBD1. In nucleotides, the CDR3 is TGCGCCAGCAGTTTCCTCACAGGGGGTATTAACTACGAGCAGTACTTC. It translates to CASSFLTGGINYEQYF.